This T cell receptor (beta chain) was captured by sequencing in a study of siplizumab effects on memory and regulatory T cells. Study-wide results and caveats: Siplizumab significantly reduced alloreactive sequences traceable to unstimulated CD4+ memory cells. Naive T cells looked more diverse than memory cells, and they looked like major contributors to the alloresponse.

This clone turned up a few times. Antigen specificity is unknown. V gave up 4 bases and J gave up 4 bases, with 10 bases separating them. The germline V gene has CDR1 LNHDA and CDR2 SQIVND (reference sequence). The CDR3 loop spans 13 amino acids. Each sample yielded about 9.2 x 10^4 assayed TCR templates. Some clones are missing from TCRdb's copy, which holds only in-frame ones; the method was immunoSEQ multiplex PCR. The profile shows approximately 65,000 clones, 65% to 80% of them singletons. This clonotype was sampled from a human donor in good health. The J gene is TRBJ1-2, the V gene TRBV19; D remains unclear. The sequenced sample consisted of memory CD4+ T cells sorted from blood. In nucleotides, the CDR3 is TGTGCCAGTAGTACCCAGGTCATCTATGGCTACACCTTC. Translation: CASSTQVIYGYTF. The complete variable domain, with remaining parts taken from reference TRBV19 and TRBJ1-2, reads DGGITQSPKYLFRKEGQNVTLSCEQNLNHDAMYWYRQDPGQGLRLIYYSQIVNDFQKGDIAEGYSVSREKKESFPLTVTSAQKNPTAFYLCASSTQVIYGYTFGSGTRLTVV.